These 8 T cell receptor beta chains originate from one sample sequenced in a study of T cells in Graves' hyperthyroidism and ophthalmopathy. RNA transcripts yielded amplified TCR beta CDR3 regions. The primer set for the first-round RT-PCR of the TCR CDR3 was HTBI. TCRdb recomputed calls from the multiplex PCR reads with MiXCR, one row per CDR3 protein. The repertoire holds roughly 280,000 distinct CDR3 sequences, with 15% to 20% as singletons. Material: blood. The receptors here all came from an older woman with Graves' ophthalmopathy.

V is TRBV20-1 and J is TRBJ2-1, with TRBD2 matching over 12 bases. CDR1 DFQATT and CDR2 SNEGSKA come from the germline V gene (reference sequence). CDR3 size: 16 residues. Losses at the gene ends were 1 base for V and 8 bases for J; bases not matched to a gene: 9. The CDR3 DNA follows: TGCAGTGCTAGAGGGGCTAGCGGGGGGGCCCGGTATGAGCAGTTCTTC. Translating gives CSARGASGGARYEQFF.

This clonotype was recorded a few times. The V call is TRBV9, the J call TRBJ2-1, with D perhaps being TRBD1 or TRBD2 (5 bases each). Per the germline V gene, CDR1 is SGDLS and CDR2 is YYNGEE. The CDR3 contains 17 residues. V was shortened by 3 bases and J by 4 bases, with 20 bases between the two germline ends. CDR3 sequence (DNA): TGTGCCAGCAGCGCCTACCCGGCAGGGAGCACTTACAATGAGCAGTTCTTC. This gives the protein CASSAYPAGSTYNEQFF.

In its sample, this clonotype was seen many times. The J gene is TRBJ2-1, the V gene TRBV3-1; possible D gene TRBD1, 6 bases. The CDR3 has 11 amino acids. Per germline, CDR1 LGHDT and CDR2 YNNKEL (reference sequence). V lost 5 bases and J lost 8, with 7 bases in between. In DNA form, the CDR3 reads TGTGCCAGCAGCAAGGGGGATGAGCAGTTCTTC. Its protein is CASSKGDEQFF.

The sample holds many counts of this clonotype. CDR3 bases: TGTGCCAGCAGCTTAGAGGCAGTAACCGGGGAGCTGTTTTTT. Translation: CASSLEAVTGELFF. The rearrangement uses TRBV7-8 and TRBJ2-2; D not certain. The V and J ends lost 1 base and 5 bases respectively, with 8 bases between them. Germline values: CDR1 SGHVS, CDR2 FQNEAQ. This CDR3 is built from 14 residues.

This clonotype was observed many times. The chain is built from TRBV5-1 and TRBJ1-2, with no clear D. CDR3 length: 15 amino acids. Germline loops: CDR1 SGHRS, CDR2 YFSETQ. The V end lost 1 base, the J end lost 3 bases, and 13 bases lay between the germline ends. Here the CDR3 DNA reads TGCGCCAGCAGCTTGACGAAGGGAATGGACTATGGCTACACCTTC. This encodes CASSLTKGMDYGYTF.

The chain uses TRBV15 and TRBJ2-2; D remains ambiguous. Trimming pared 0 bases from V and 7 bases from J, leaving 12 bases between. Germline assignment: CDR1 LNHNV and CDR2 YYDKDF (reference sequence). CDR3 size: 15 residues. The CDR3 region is CATSREAEVFGELFF. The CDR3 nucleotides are TGTGCCACCAGCAGAGAAGCAGAAGTATTCGGGGAGCTGTTTTTT.

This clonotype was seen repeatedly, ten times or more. The CDR3 sequence is CASSPIAGPNEQFF. CDR3 coding DNA: TGTGCCAGCAGTCCCATAGCGGGCCCGAATGAGCAGTTCTTC. The chain has TRBV28 and TRBJ2-1, with TRBD2 identical over 7 bases. The CDR3 consists of 14 residues. V shed 5 bases and J 7 bases; nucleotides not matched to a gene: 8. Germline values: CDR1 MDHEN, CDR2 SYDVKM.

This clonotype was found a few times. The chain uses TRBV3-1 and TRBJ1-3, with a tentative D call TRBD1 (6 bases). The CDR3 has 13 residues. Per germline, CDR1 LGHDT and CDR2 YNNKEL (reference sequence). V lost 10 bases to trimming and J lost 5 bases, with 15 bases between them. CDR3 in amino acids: CATQPGQRNTIYF. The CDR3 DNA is TGTGCCACCCAACCGGGACAACGAAACACCATATATTTT.